This entry concerns a single T cell receptor beta chain. Its specificity is not known. This entry comes from a study of T cell repertoires in cytomegalovirus infection. On the study more broadly: From public TCR beta signatures came an indication of both CMV infection and matching HLA type.

TCRdb itself ran the reads through MiXCR, one entry per CDR3 protein. The repertoire holds 200,000 to 300,000 distinct CDR3 sequences, with roughly 13% as singletons. Study-wide findings and caveats: There were HLA-C-restricted CMV-specific TCR beta clonotypes dominating the ex vivo response.

The CDR3 runs to 18 residues. Trimming cost V 5 bases and J 0 bases, with 20 bases left between them. Germline assignment: CDR1 MRHNA and CDR2 SNTAGT. The TCR sequence derives from a human donor in good health (CMV status not recorded). Some clones in this sample may be carry-over from other donors' samples. Sample: PBMCs. The V and J genes are TRBV6-4 and TRBJ2-1, with D uncertain. CDR3 coding DNA: TGTGCCAGCAGTAGACAATACGATCGGGTCAGCTCCTACAATGAGCAGTTCTTC. Residues: CASSRQYDRVSSYNEQFF.